This T cell receptor (beta chain) was observed in a study of T cells in Graves' hyperthyroidism and ophthalmopathy. To note about this clonotype: Its antigen is undetermined.

Broader study findings: Most thyroid-expanded clonotypes above 0.001 were also found in blood.

TCR beta CDR3 regions were amplified from RNA. First-round RT-PCR targeting the TCR CDR3 was performed with the HTBI primer set. MiXCR, applied by TCRdb to the multiplex PCR reads, yields one record per CDR3 protein. The sample lists fewer than 900,000 distinct CDR3 sequences, roughly a sixth occurring once. Per germline, CDR1 MNHNS and CDR2 SASEGT. The CDR3 runs 16 residues. With 5 bases clipped from V and 4 bases from J, the junction kept 5 bases outside the gene matches. Uncontrolled infection, other autoimmune disease, pregnancy and lactation each barred patients from inclusion. Clinical symptoms, serum thyroxine, TRAb, thyroid ultrasound and orbital computed tomography informed diagnoses.

The chain links TRBV6-1 to TRBJ2-2; the match to TRBD2 covers 12 bases. This clonotype originated in a woman between 50 and 59 years old with Graves' hyperthyroidism that later progressed to Graves' ophthalmopathy. The sequenced sample consisted of blood. The CDR3 region is CASSWTSGDSTGELFF. Here the CDR3 DNA reads TGTGCCAGCAGTTGGACTAGCGGGGACAGCACCGGGGAGCTGTTTTTT.